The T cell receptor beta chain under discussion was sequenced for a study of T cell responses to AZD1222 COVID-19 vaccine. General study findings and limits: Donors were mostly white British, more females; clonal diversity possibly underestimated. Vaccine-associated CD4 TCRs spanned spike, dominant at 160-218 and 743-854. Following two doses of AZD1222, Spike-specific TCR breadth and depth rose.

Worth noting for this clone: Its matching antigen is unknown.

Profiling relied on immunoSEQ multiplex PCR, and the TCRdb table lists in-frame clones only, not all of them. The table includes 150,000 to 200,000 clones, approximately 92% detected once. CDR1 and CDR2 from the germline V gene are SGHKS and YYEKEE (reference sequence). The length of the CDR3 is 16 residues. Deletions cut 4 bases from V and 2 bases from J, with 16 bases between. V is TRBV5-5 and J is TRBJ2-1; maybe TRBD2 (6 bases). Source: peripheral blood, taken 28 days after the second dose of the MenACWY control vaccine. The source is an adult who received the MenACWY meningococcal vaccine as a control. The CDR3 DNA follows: TGTGCCAGCAGCCCCCGGGCGCGGGACCCCTACAATGAGCAGTTCTTC. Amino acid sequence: CASSPRARDPYNEQFF.